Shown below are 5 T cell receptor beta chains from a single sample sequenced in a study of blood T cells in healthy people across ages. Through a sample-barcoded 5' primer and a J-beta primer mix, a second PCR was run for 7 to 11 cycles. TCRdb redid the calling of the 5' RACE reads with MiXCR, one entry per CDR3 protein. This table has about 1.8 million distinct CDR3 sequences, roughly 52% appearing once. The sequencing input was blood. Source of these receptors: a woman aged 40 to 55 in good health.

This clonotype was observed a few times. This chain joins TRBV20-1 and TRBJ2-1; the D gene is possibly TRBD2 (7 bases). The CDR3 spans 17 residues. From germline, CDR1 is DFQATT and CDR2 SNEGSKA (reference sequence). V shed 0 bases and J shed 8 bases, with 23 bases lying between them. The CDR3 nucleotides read TGCAGTGCTAGAGATTTCGCGGGGGCGCAGGTAGGCGATGAGCAGTTCTTC. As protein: CSARDFAGAQVGDEQFF.

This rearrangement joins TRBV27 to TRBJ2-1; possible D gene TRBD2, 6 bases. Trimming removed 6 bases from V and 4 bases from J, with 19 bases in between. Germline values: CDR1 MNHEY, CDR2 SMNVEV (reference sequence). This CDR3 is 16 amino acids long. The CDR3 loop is CASSRVGDSTYNEQFF. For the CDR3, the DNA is TGTGCCAGCAGCCGGGTAGGGGACTCGACATACAATGAGCAGTTCTTC.

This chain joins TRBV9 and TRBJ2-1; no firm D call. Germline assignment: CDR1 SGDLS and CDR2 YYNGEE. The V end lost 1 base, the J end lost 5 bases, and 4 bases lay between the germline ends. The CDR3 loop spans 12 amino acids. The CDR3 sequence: CASSVMDNEQFF. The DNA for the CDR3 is TGTGCCAGCAGCGTAATGGACAATGAGCAGTTCTTC.

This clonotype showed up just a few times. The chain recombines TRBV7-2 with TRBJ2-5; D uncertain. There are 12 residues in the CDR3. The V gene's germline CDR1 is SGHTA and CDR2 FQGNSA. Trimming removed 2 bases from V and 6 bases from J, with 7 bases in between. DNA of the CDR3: TGTGCCAGCAGCTTAATAAGCCAGACCCAGTACTTC. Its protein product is CASSLISQTQYF.

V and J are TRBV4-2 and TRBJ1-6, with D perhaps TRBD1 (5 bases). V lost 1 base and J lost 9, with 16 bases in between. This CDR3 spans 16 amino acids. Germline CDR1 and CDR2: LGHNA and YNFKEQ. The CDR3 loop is CASSQAGTGSGSPLHF. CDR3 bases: TGTGCCAGCAGCCAAGCAGGGACGGGTAGCGGTTCACCCCTCCACTTT.